This TCR beta chain comes out of a study of memory CD4+ T cells and cytomegalovirus serostatus. Turning to the study itself: Donors were healthy Belgian adults, under 10 CMV seropositive and approximately 25 seronegative. Findings and limits, study-wide: CD4+ memory repertoires contained about 40% of the 164 reported CMV TCRbeta sequences.

The germline V and J ends were trimmed by 7 bases and 1 base, with 23 bases remaining between them. From germline, CDR1 is MNHEY and CDR2 SMNVEV (reference sequence). CDR3 size: 18 residues. The sort gate was single viable CD3+CD4+CD8-CD45RO+ cells for memory CD4+ T cells. Data came from immunoSEQ multiplex PCR; TCRdb stores just in-frame clones and leaves some out. This sample yields tens of thousands of clones, of which approximately 77% are seen a single time; 0.75% to 0.9% belongs to the top ten. To note about this clone: The antigen is not known.

This clonotype originated in an adult in good health and CMV-seronegative. The V and J genes are TRBV27 and TRBJ1-5; possible D gene TRBD1, 5 bases. Source material: memory CD4+ T cells from blood. The CDR3 bases are TGTGCCAGCACTCCCCGCGGTCAGGGCGCCAGGAGCAATCAGCCCCAGCATTTT. This translates into CASTPRGQGARSNQPQHF.